This T cell receptor (beta chain) was recorded in a study of regulatory T cells in long-lasting Graves disease. Specified time point: persistent/refractory GD, antithyroid drugs over 5 years with positive TRAb. Construction of the TCR library relied on RNA isolated from PBMCs. Tubes containing EDTA received around 9.9 milliliters of drawn peripheral blood. Note on this clonotype: The junction does not match germline at one end; this may be a read error.

The CDR3 has 14 residues. Per germline, CDR1 MDHEN and CDR2 SYDVKM. HTBI primers from iRepertoire and Arm-PCR of CDR3 regions yielded the TCR beta libraries. Using its own MiXCR run on the multiplex PCR reads, TCRdb lists one record per CDR3 protein. The sample holds 300,000 to 400,000 distinct CDR3 sequences, around a fifth seen once. The receptor was derived from a female donor with Graves disease. V usage is TRBV28 and J usage is TRBJ1-5; D gene uncertain. Material: peripheral blood mononuclear cells (PBMCs), obtained when the disease was refractory, from a patient treated with antithyroid drugs. CDR3 region: CAGSLVQTNQPQHF. As DNA, the CDR3 is TGTGCCGGCAGTTTAGTCCAGACTAATCAGCCCCAGCATTTT.